Below are 29 T cell receptor beta chains sequenced from a single sample in a study of T cell responses to AZD1222 COVID-19 vaccine. This table comes from immunoSEQ multiplex PCR, and its TCRdb copy is limited to in-frame clones, with some not included. This sample has some 89,000 clones; more than 70% occur once, and the top ten carry 2.2%. The source was peripheral blood, collected on day 0 of AZD1222 vaccination. These receptors all come from an adult in good health.

This chain connects TRBV7-7 to TRBJ2-2, with no clear D. The length of the CDR3 is 15 residues. The germline V and J ends were trimmed by 5 bases and 1 base, with 11 bases remaining between them. Germline assignment: CDR1 SSHAT and CDR2 FNYEAQ (reference sequence). Here the CDR3 DNA reads TGTGCCAGCAGCCTCACGGCACAGAACACCGGGGAGCTGTTTTTT. Its translation is CASSLTAQNTGELFF.

The chain uses TRBV18 and TRBJ1-5; D not certain. CDR3 length equals 14 residues. Between the trimmed V and J ends, which lost 1 base and 0 bases, there was a span of 4 bases. Germline CDR1 reads KGHSH; CDR2 reads LQKENI. CDR3 protein: CASSPQNSNQPQHF. As DNA, the CDR3 is TGTGCCAGCTCACCACAAAATAGCAATCAGCCCCAGCATTTT.

The chain couples TRBV27 to TRBJ2-7; the D is unclear. Germline V CDR1 and CDR2: MNHEY, SMNVEV (reference sequence). The CDR3 contains 15 residues. Deletions cut 5 bases from V and 0 bases from J, with 14 bases between. For the CDR3, the DNA is TGTGCCAGCAGTCAGACGAGCCTCAGCTCCTACGAGCAGTACTTC. Its translation is CASSQTSLSSYEQYF.

The chain has TRBV18 and TRBJ2-1; perhaps TRBD1 as D (6 bases). The CDR3 extends over 14 amino acids. Trimming took off 3 bases at V and 9 bases at J, with 15 bases between the two ends. Germline V lookup: CDR1 KGHSH, CDR2 LQKENI. The CDR3 DNA sequence: TGTGCCAGCTCACCTGGACAGTACAATAGTGAGCAGTTCTTC. The encoded protein is CASSPGQYNSEQFF.

This clone was observed a single time. The V gene is TRBV2, the J gene TRBJ1-5, with 9 bases aligning to TRBD1. With V trimmed by 6 bases and J by 3 bases, 9 bases remained unmatched. This CDR3 is 16 amino acids long. CDR1 SNHLY and CDR2 FYNNEI come from the germline V gene. CDR3 protein: CASRTQGAGLNQPQHF. CDR3 in DNA: TGTGCCAGCAGGACACAGGGGGCGGGCCTCAATCAGCCCCAGCATTTT.

The chain links TRBV4-3 to TRBJ1-2, with D perhaps TRBD1 (5 bases). This CDR3 spans 15 amino acids. V gave up 0 bases and J gave up 2 bases, with 10 bases separating them. The germline CDR1 and CDR2 sequences are LGHNA and YSLEER. CDR3 coding DNA: TGCGCCAGCAGCCAAGATCGGGGGGGGAACTATGGCTACACCTTC. Translating it yields CASSQDRGGNYGYTF.

This clone came up a few times. The chain couples TRBV19 to TRBJ1-4; a weak D match, TRBD1 (5 bases). The ends were cut back, 6 bases at V and 5 bases at J, with 13 bases in the middle. This CDR3 region has 14 residues. Germline V lookup: CDR1 LNHDA, CDR2 SQIVND (reference sequence). CDR3 DNA: TGTGCCAGTAGCCGAGGGGTAGGAAATGAAAAACTGTTTTTT. Translated: CASSRGVGNEKLFF.

In its sample, this clone was seen once. This chain joins TRBV19 and TRBJ2-6, with D maybe TRBD1 (5 bases). There are 15 residues in the CDR3. The germline V gene encodes CDR1 LNHDA and CDR2 SQIVND (reference sequence). Trimming stripped 2 bases from V and 0 bases from J, with 5 bases between. The DNA for the CDR3 is TGTGCCAGTAGTATACAGGGCTCTGGGGCCAACGTCCTGACTTTC. It translates to CASSIQGSGANVLTF.

The J gene is TRBJ2-5, the V gene TRBV5-4; 7 nucleotides align to TRBD2. CDR3 length equals 16 residues. The trim removed 3 bases at V and 5 bases at J, leaving 13 bases unmatched. The germline CDR1 and CDR2 sequences are SGHNT and YYREEE (reference sequence). The CDR3 here is CASSSQEREARETQYF. In DNA, the CDR3 is TGTGCCAGCAGCTCCCAGGAACGGGAGGCGAGGGAGACCCAGTACTTC.

V usage is TRBV30 and J usage is TRBJ1-2; 8 positions match TRBD1. The CDR3 sequence is 11 residues long. Germline CDR1 is GTSNPN and CDR2 is SVGIG (reference sequence). The V and J ends lost 7 bases and 6 bases, in that order; junction bases with no gene match: 4. CDR3 in amino acids: CAYDRGDGYTF. CDR3 in DNA: TGTGCCTATGACAGGGGAGATGGCTACACCTTC.

The J gene is TRBJ2-7, the V gene TRBV2; TRBD2 aligns across 13 bases. The germline CDR1 and CDR2 sequences are SNHLY and FYNNEI. This CDR3 comprises 14 residues. Trimming cost V 7 bases and J 6 bases; bases outside gene matches: 6. The CDR3 spells CASITSGRVGEQYF. The CDR3 DNA reads as TGTGCCAGCATCACTAGCGGGAGGGTGGGCGAGCAGTACTTC.

This clone has only one observation. V and J are TRBV5-1 and TRBJ2-5; weak D call: TRBD2 (6 bases). This CDR3 is 17 amino acids long. Germline CDR1 is SGHRS and CDR2 is YFSETQ. V shed 0 bases and J shed 4 bases, with 19 bases lying between them. The CDR3: CASSLGDGRPRGETQYF. The DNA for the CDR3 is TGCGCCAGCAGCTTGGGGGACGGGAGACCACGGGGAGAGACCCAGTACTTC.

The chain uses TRBV14 and TRBJ2-1; no clear D gene. The CDR3 runs to 13 residues. CDR1 and CDR2 from the germline V gene are SGHDN and FVKESK. Trimming cost V 0 bases and J 12 bases, with 12 bases left between them. The CDR3 DNA reads as TGTGCCAGCAGCCAAGAGCCCAAACTGGGGCAGTTCTTC. Its protein is CASSQEPKLGQFF.

The V gene is TRBV7-9, the J gene TRBJ1-2; the D gene is possibly TRBD1 (5 bases). Trimming shortened V by 6 bases and J by 2 bases, and 10 bases separated the two germline ends. Germline V gives CDR1 SEHNR, CDR2 FQNEAQ (reference sequence). CDR3 length: 13 residues. DNA for the CDR3: TGTGCCAGCAGTCAGCAGGGAAACTATGGCTACACCTTC. Translation gives CASSQQGNYGYTF.

The chain has TRBV12-3 or TRBV12-4 and TRBJ1-2; maybe TRBD1 (6 bases). Trimming removed 4 bases at V and 3 bases at J, with 9 bases between. CDR3 length: 13 residues. The CDR3 nucleotides read TGTGCCAGCAGTTCGGACAGCTACTATGGCTACACCTTC. Its protein product is CASSSDSYYGYTF.

V is TRBV4-3 and J is TRBJ1-4; TRBD1 agrees at 8 bases. This CDR3 has 15 residues. With V trimmed by 1 base and J by 5 bases, 3 bases remained unmatched. Germline V gene data show CDR1 as LGHNA and CDR2 as YSLEER. CDR3 in amino acids: CASSQGDRPNEKLFF. CDR3 in DNA: TGCGCCAGCAGCCAAGGGGACAGGCCGAATGAAAAACTGTTTTTT.

J is TRBJ1-2 and V is TRBV7-2, with D maybe TRBD1 (6 bases). This CDR3 spans 16 amino acids. The germline V gene has CDR1 SGHTA and CDR2 FQGNSA. With 2 bases removed from V and 1 base from J, the gap between germline ends came to 14 bases. The CDR3, as DNA: TGTGCCAGCAGCTTAATGGCTTTGGACAGTAACTATGGCTACACCTTC. The encoded protein is CASSLMALDSNYGYTF.

This rearrangement joins TRBV5-4 to TRBJ1-5; TRBD1 agrees at 8 bases. Germline CDR1 and CDR2: SGHNT and YYREEE (reference sequence). V dropped 4 bases and J dropped 3; count of bases not matched to a gene: 6. This CDR3 is 15 amino acids long. For the CDR3, the DNA is TGTGCCAGCAGCCCCGACAGGGGACCCAATCAGCCCCAGCATTTT. It is translated as CASSPDRGPNQPQHF.

Comment on this clone: One end of the junction does not line up with germline, which may come from a read error. In DNA, the CDR3 is TGTGCCACCACCGGGGGAAAGGGCAGTTACTTC. It is translated as CATTGGKGSYF. This sequence joins TRBV19 and TRBJ1-2; maybe TRBD1 (5 bases). Germline assignment: CDR1 LNHDA and CDR2 SQIVND (reference sequence). The CDR3 is made up of 11 amino acids. The full variable domain, in which reference TRBV19 and TRBJ1-2 provide the parts outside the CDR3, is DGGITQSPKYLFRKEGQNVTLSCEQNLNHDAMYWYRQDPGQGLRLIYYSQIVNDFQKGDIAEGYSVSREKKESFPLTVTSAQKNPTAFYLCATTGGKGSYFGSGTRLTVV.

The chain is built from TRBV27 and TRBJ2-2; 8 nucleotides agree with TRBD1. The germline V gene encodes CDR1 MNHEY and CDR2 SMNVEV (reference sequence). This CDR3 contains 16 residues. V was pared by 2 bases and J by 1 base, with 3 bases of the junction left unmatched. DNA of the CDR3: TGTGCCAGCAGTTTACAGGGGGCGTTGAACACCGGGGAGCTGTTTTTT. It yields the protein CASSLQGALNTGELFF.

The chain has TRBV7-2 and TRBJ1-1; the D gene is possibly TRBD1 (6 bases). Germline-derived CDR1 and CDR2 are SGHTA and FQGNSA. Trimming pared 3 bases from V and 7 bases from J, leaving 15 bases between. The CDR3 has 14 amino acids. CDR3 residues: CASSFWNREDEAFF. The CDR3 DNA sequence: TGTGCCAGCAGCTTTTGGAACAGGGAGGATGAAGCTTTCTTT. The full variable domain, its missing parts supplied by reference TRBV7-2 and TRBJ1-1, is GAGVSQSPSNKVTEKGKDVELRCDPISGHTALYWYRQSLGQGLEFLIYFQGNSAPDKSGLPSDRFSAERTGGSVSTLTIQRTQQEDSAVYLCASSFWNREDEAFFGQGTRLTVV.

The chain combines TRBV5-1 with TRBJ2-2; no firm D call. The CDR3 has 15 residues. Between the trimmed V and J ends, which lost 0 bases and 4 bases, there was a span of 10 bases. Germline CDR1 is SGHRS and CDR2 is YFSETQ. Written as DNA, the CDR3 is TGCGCCAGCAGCTTGGAAGGTTTTAGCACCGGGGAGCTGTTTTTT. As protein: CASSLEGFSTGELFF.

The genes are TRBV2 and TRBJ2-3, with D maybe TRBD2 (6 bases). Trimming took 7 bases from V and 6 from J, leaving 20 bases between them. The germline V gene encodes CDR1 SNHLY and CDR2 FYNNEI. The CDR3 contains 15 residues. Here the CDR3 reads CASTRPGVISDTQYF. CDR3 DNA sequence: TGTGCCAGCACCCGACCGGGGGTTATTTCGGATACGCAGTATTTT.

This chain links TRBV7-8 with TRBJ2-3; D unresolved. The CDR3 is 15 residues long. With 5 bases removed from V and 3 bases from J, the gap between germline ends came to 15 bases. The germline V gene encodes CDR1 SGHVS and CDR2 FQNEAQ. In DNA, the CDR3 is TGTGCCAGCAGCCCTCGGCGTGGTTCGACAGATACGCAGTATTTT. Its protein is CASSPRRGSTDTQYF.

The rearrangement joins TRBV3-1 (or the pseudogene TRBV3-2) to TRBJ2-5; the match to TRBD2 covers 7 bases. Looked up from germline, CDR1 is LGHDT and CDR2 is YNNKEL (reference sequence). Losses at the gene ends were 0 bases for V and 6 bases for J; bases not matched to a gene: 10. This CDR3 comprises 16 residues. CDR3 region: CASSQDAVAGVKTQYF. In nucleotides, the CDR3 is TGTGCCAGCAGCCAAGATGCGGTAGCGGGTGTTAAGACCCAGTACTTC.

The genes are TRBV6-6 and TRBJ1-2; D gene ambiguous. This CDR3 is built from 13 residues. Trimming cost V 2 bases and J 8 bases, with 12 bases left between them. Looked up from germline, CDR1 is MNHNY and CDR2 is SVGAGI (reference sequence). The CDR3 is CASSYDGVWGYTF. The CDR3 DNA reads TGTGCCAGCAGTTACGATGGGGTCTGGGGCTACACCTTC.

V gene TRBV5-4 combines with J gene TRBJ1-2; D is unresolved. With 4 bases removed from V and 7 bases from J, the gap between germline ends came to 20 bases. The CDR3 has 15 amino acids. From germline, CDR1 is SGHNT and CDR2 YYREEE (reference sequence). The CDR3 is CASSPTRGKSSGYTF. The CDR3 nucleotides are TGTGCCAGCAGCCCTACCCGAGGCAAGAGCAGTGGCTACACCTTC.

This clone showed up just a few times. This chain uses TRBV5-1 with TRBJ1-3; D unresolved. This CDR3 contains 14 residues. The V end lost 0 bases, the J end lost 4 bases, and 8 bases lay between the germline ends. Germline V gives CDR1 SGHRS, CDR2 YFSETQ. CDR3 region: CASSLDEPGNTIYF. CDR3 nucleotides: TGCGCCAGCAGCTTGGACGAGCCAGGAAACACCATATATTTT.

The chain joins TRBV5-1 to TRBJ2-7; maybe TRBD2 (5 bases). Germline values: CDR1 SGHRS, CDR2 YFSETQ. V lost 3 bases and J lost 2, with 15 bases in between. CDR3 size: 15 residues. The CDR3 sequence: CASSYHEGATYEQYF. The CDR3 DNA reads as TGCGCCAGCAGCTATCACGAGGGCGCGACCTACGAGCAGTACTTC.